This TCR beta chain was identified during a study of T cells in Graves' hyperthyroidism and ophthalmopathy. Study results and caveats: In the analysis, a 13 V-J model separated ophthalmopathy from stable hyperthyroidism.

Authors of the study amplified TCR beta CDR3 regions from RNA transcripts. HTBI primers were employed in a first-round RT-PCR of the TCR CDR3. TCRdb reprocessed the multiplex PCR reads with MiXCR, giving one entry per CDR3 protein. The data show about 640,000 distinct CDR3 sequences, just under 45% seen once. Lactation, pregnancy, other autoimmune disease or uncontrolled infection excluded patients. The table lists this clonotype with a few counts. The antigen is unknown. There are 13 residues in the CDR3. The germline V gene encodes CDR1 SEHNR and CDR2 FQNEAQ (reference sequence). With 5 bases removed from V and 8 bases from J, the gap between germline ends came to 12 bases.

The source of this sequence is an adult man with Graves' disease, either hyperthyroidism or ophthalmopathy (not recorded which). The rearrangement joins TRBV7-9 to TRBJ1-4; D gene ambiguous. Sequenced: peripheral blood or thyroid tissue (not recorded which). This CDR3 is CASSPIRGEKLFF. CDR3 sequence (DNA): TGTGCCAGCAGCCCTATCCGAGGGGAAAAACTGTTTTTT. Together with reference TRBV7-9 and TRBJ1-4, the CDR3 gives the full variable domain: DTGVSQNPRHKITKRGQNVTFRCDPISEHNRLYWYRQTLGQGPEFLTYFQNEAQLEKSRLLSDRFSAERPKGSFSTLEIQRTEQGDSAMYLCASSPIRGEKLFFGSGTQLSVL.